This passage covers 32 T cell receptor beta chains from one sample sequenced in a study of regulatory T cells in long-lasting Graves disease. Relying on iRepertoire HTBI primers and Arm-PCR of CDR3 regions, the team built TCR beta libraries. TCRdb passed the multiplex PCR reads through MiXCR, listing each CDR3 protein once. The table shows 350,000 to 400,000 distinct CDR3 sequences, with roughly 16% occurring only once. Time point indicated: newly diagnosed GD, antithyroid drugs for less than 3 months. Construction of the TCR library relied on RNA isolated from PBMCs. These data were also reused for a study on T cells in Graves' hyperthyroidism and ophthalmopathy.

This sample comprised peripheral blood mononuclear cells (PBMCs), obtained at new diagnosis, from a patient treated with antithyroid drugs. These receptors all stem from a woman aged 18-29 years with Graves disease.

This clonotype was seen at least ten times. The genes are TRBV7-9 and TRBJ2-1, with D tentatively TRBD1 (5 bases). Germline values: CDR1 SEHNR, CDR2 FQNEAQ (reference sequence). The CDR3 contains 14 residues. Deletions cut 1 base from V and 3 bases from J, with 7 bases between. CDR3 in DNA: TGTGCCAGCAGCTTAGGACAGTACTACAATGAGCAGTTCTTC. Protein sequence: CASSLGQYYNEQFF.

This clonotype was seen repeatedly, ten times or more. The J gene is TRBJ2-1, the V gene TRBV27; D gene uncertain. Germline CDR1 is MNHEY and CDR2 is SMNVEV (reference sequence). Trimming pared 5 bases from V and 6 bases from J, leaving 14 bases between. The CDR3 is 14 amino acids. The CDR3 protein is CASSKGWSSNEQFF. The CDR3 nucleotides are TGTGCCAGCAGTAAAGGGTGGTCGTCCAATGAGCAGTTCTTC.

This clonotype was observed many times. This chain links TRBV6-2 or TRBV6-3 with TRBJ2-1; TRBD2 matches at 9 bases. In germline, CDR1 is MNHEY, CDR2 SVGEGT. This CDR3 comprises 14 residues. J lost 6 bases, V lost 2 bases, and 2 bases had no gene match. The CDR3 bases are TGTGCCAGCAGTTACGGCGGGGGGGTCAATGAGCAGTTCTTC. Protein product: CASSYGGGVNEQFF.

This clonotype was recorded many times. The rearrangement joins TRBV20-1 to TRBJ1-2, with a weak D call TRBD1 (5 bases). Trimming shortened V by 6 bases and J by 4 bases, and 15 bases separated the two germline ends. Germline CDR1 DFQATT, CDR2 SNEGSKA (reference sequence). The length of the CDR3 is 13 residues. The CDR3 reads CSATTGESYGYTF. CDR3 coding DNA: TGCAGTGCCACCACGGGGGAGTCCTATGGCTACACCTTC.

The chain employs TRBV11-2 and TRBJ2-1; TRBD2 matches at 9 bases. Germline loops: CDR1 SGHAT, CDR2 FQNNGV. After removal of 5 bases from V and 8 bases from J, the junction contained 13 bases not matched to a gene. The CDR3 totals 16 residues. CDR3 loop: CASSITAGGRYDEQFF. CDR3 DNA sequence: TGTGCCAGCAGCATAACAGCGGGAGGCCGGTACGATGAGCAGTTCTTC.

This clonotype was observed a handful of times. A far larger clone is just one base off, so this is likely a read error. The rearrangement uses TRBV2 and TRBJ2-5; 7 bases align to TRBD1. The J call may be in error: the DNA end matches TRBJ2-1 better. The CDR3 consists of 15 residues. The germline V gene has CDR1 SNHLY and CDR2 FYNNEI. The CDR3 loop reads CASVKGAEGDNEQFF. The CDR3 bases are TGTGCCAGCGTTAAGGGGGCGGAAGGTGACAATGAGCAGTTCTTC.

The DNA of the CDR3 is TGCAGTGCTAGAGATGGACAGACAAACACTGAAGCTTTCTTT. Its translation: CSARDGQTNTEAFF. The chain has TRBV20-1 and TRBJ1-1; D might be TRBD1 (6 bases). There are 14 residues in the CDR3. Trimming took off 0 bases at V and 2 bases at J, with 10 bases between the two ends. Germline loops: CDR1 DFQATT, CDR2 SNEGSKA (reference sequence).

There are many counts of this clonotype. The J gene is TRBJ2-7, the V gene TRBV27; weak D call: TRBD1 (6 bases). This CDR3 comprises 15 residues. The V gene lost 5 bases and the J gene lost 4 bases, with 18 bases spanning the gap. CDR1 is MNHEY, CDR2 SMNVEV, per germline (reference sequence). The CDR3 reads CASSPRTAKSYEQYF. The CDR3 coding sequence is TGTGCCAGCAGTCCCCGGACAGCTAAATCTTACGAGCAGTACTTC.

This clonotype was detected ten times or more. This chain connects TRBV5-1 to TRBJ2-7; 8 bases line up with TRBD2. CDR1 is SGHRS and CDR2 is YFSETQ in the germline V gene. After removal of 2 bases from V and 3 bases from J, the junction contained 7 bases not matched to a gene. The CDR3 totals 15 residues. As DNA, the CDR3 is TGCGCCAGCAGCTTACCGGGACTAGGGGTCTACGAGCAGTACTTC. Protein product: CASSLPGLGVYEQYF.

This clonotype was seen repeatedly, ten times or more. The chain couples TRBV28 to TRBJ1-6; tentative D call: TRBD1 (5 bases). V lost 2 bases to trimming and J lost 7 bases, with 18 bases between them. Germline V gives CDR1 MDHEN, CDR2 SYDVKM. This CDR3 comprises 17 residues. The CDR3 bases are TGTGCCAGCAGTTTAGTCAGGGATATTAGCATGAATTCACCCCTCCACTTT. It specifies CASSLVRDISMNSPLHF.

This clonotype came up many times. The chain carries TRBV5-1 and TRBJ2-7; 8 nucleotides align to TRBD1. V lost 0 bases to trimming and J lost 2 bases; unmatched junction nucleotides: 10. The CDR3 length is 17 residues. Germline V gene data show CDR1 as SGHRS and CDR2 as YFSETQ. The CDR3 DNA is TGCGCCAGCAGCTTGGTTTCGTACGGACAGGGACCCTACGAGCAGTACTTC. It yields the protein CASSLVSYGQGPYEQYF.

In its sample, this clonotype was seen many times. This chain joins TRBV20-1 and TRBJ2-1, with a weak D call TRBD2 (6 bases). Trimming pared 1 base from V and 14 bases from J, leaving 18 bases between. CDR3 length: 13 residues. Germline loops: CDR1 DFQATT, CDR2 SNEGSKA (reference sequence). The CDR3 coding sequence is TGCAGTGCTAGAGCGGAGGGCCAACCGGTTAAGTTCTTC. This translates into CSARAEGQPVKFF.

This clonotype appeared many times. V gene TRBV27 combines with J gene TRBJ1-5; D is unclear. The V end lost 3 bases, the J end lost 5 bases, and 14 bases lay between the germline ends. The CDR3 has 15 residues. Germline CDR1 and CDR2: MNHEY and SMNVEV (reference sequence). CDR3 region: CASSLRDISDQPQHF. The CDR3, as DNA: TGTGCCAGCAGTTTGCGCGACATCAGCGATCAGCCCCAGCATTTT.

This clonotype has a count of ten or more. V and J are TRBV5-5 and TRBJ1-1, with a weak D call TRBD1 (5 bases). Trimming removed 0 bases at V and 9 bases at J, with 21 bases between. Germline assignment: CDR1 SGHKS and CDR2 YYEKEE (reference sequence). The CDR3 runs to 16 residues. For the CDR3, the DNA is TGTGCCAGCAGCTTGGCCTCCTCAGGAGGGGTCATGAAAGCTTTCTTT. This gives the protein CASSLASSGGVMKAFF. The full variable domain, its missing parts supplied by reference TRBV5-5 and TRBJ1-1, is DAGVTQSPTHLIKTRGQQVTLRCSPISGHKSVSWYQQVLGQGPQFIFQYYEKEERGRGNFPDRFSARQFPNYSSELNVNALLLGDSALYLCASSLASSGGVMKAFFGQGTRLTVV.

This clonotype was counted between two and nine times. A clone one base away is much larger, so this may be a read error. This chain uses TRBV3-1 with TRBJ2-3, with D perhaps assigned TRBD1 or TRBD2 (5 bases each). Germline-derived CDR1 and CDR2 are LGHDT and YNNKEL (reference sequence). This CDR3 contains 15 residues. Here the CDR3 DNA reads TGTGCCATCAGCCGAGGACGGGGCTCCACAGATACGCAGTATTTT. Translated, it gives CAISRGRGSTDTQYF.

As to this clonotype: With a far larger clone one base away, a read error is the likely cause. V and J are TRBV11-3 and TRBJ2-1; 10 bases fit TRBD2. V gave up 5 bases and J gave up 7 bases; unmatched junction bases: 17. In germline, CDR1 is SGHNT, CDR2 YENEEA. This CDR3 comprises 18 residues. CDR3 amino acids: CASSLRGLAPTERNEQFF. The CDR3 coding sequence is TGTGCCAGCAGCCTCCGGGGACTAGCGCCTACTGAGCGGAATGAGCAGTTCTTC.

In its sample, this clonotype was seen many times. The rearrangement joins TRBV3-1 to TRBJ2-7; weak D call: TRBD2 (5 bases). The V end was cut by 1 base, the J end by 0 bases, with 7 bases between. From germline, CDR1 is LGHDT and CDR2 YNNKEL (reference sequence). CDR3 length equals 14 residues. In DNA form, the CDR3 reads TGTGCCAGCAGCCAAGGTGAGGGCTCCTACGAGCAGTACTTC. Amino acids: CASSQGEGSYEQYF.

With regard to this clonotype: A read error is possible here, since a much larger clone lies one base away. This chain's CDR3 is CASSVADYTGELFF. The CDR3 nucleotides are TGTGCCAGCAGCGTAGCTGATTACACCGGGGAGCTGTTTTTT. The rearrangement uses TRBV9 and TRBJ2-2; D gene uncertain. The CDR3 is 14 amino acids. Between the trimmed V and J ends, which lost 0 bases and 3 bases, there was a span of 6 bases. Germline values: CDR1 SGDLS, CDR2 YYNGEE.

This clonotype was found a few times. The chain employs TRBV6-2 or TRBV6-3 and TRBJ2-1; 8 nucleotides align to TRBD2. With V trimmed by 2 bases and J by 3 bases, 6 bases remained unmatched. The germline gives CDR1 MNHEY, CDR2 SVGEGT. The CDR3 spans 16 residues. The CDR3 coding sequence is TGTGCCAGCAGTTACCGGGGGGGGGACCGCTACAATGAGCAGTTCTTC. Its protein product is CASSYRGGDRYNEQFF.

Worth noting for this clonotype: A read error may explain this, as a much larger clone is one base away. The chain uses TRBV7-2 and TRBJ1-1; D is undetermined. The V end lost 0 bases, the J end lost 3 bases, and 11 bases lay between the germline ends. The length of the CDR3 is 15 residues. The V gene's germline CDR1 is SGHTA and CDR2 FQGNSA. CDR3 sequence: CASSLAPGRDTEAFF. The CDR3 DNA reads TGTGCCAGCAGCTTAGCTCCGGGTCGGGACACTGAAGCTTTCTTT. Combining the CDR3 with reference TRBV7-2 and TRBJ1-1 gives the whole variable domain GAGVSQSPSNKVTEKGKDVELRCDPISGHTALYWYRQSLGQGLEFLIYFQGNSAPDKSGLPSDRFSAERTGGSVSTLTIQRTQQEDSAVYLCASSLAPGRDTEAFFGQGTRLTVV.

The CDR3 nucleotides are TGTGCCAGTAGTATAGGGGGCAACTCCTACAATGAGCAGTTCTTC. Its protein is CASSIGGNSYNEQFF. J is TRBJ2-1 and V is TRBV19, with a possible D match to TRBD1 (5 bases). The CDR3 has 15 amino acids. CDR1 is LNHDA and CDR2 is SQIVND in the germline V gene (reference sequence). Trimming cost V 1 base and J 0 bases, with 7 bases left between them.

This clonotype was observed a few times. This rearrangement joins TRBV19 to TRBJ1-2; D is uncertain. Trimming took off 7 bases at V and 4 bases at J, with 25 bases between the two ends. The length of the CDR3 is 17 residues. Per germline, CDR1 LNHDA and CDR2 SQIVND (reference sequence). CDR3 sequence: CASTPKASAALFYGYTF. The CDR3 DNA reads TGTGCCAGTACCCCCAAGGCAAGCGCTGCGCTATTCTATGGCTACACCTTC.

This clonotype has at least ten counts. J is TRBJ1-2 and V is TRBV28; weak D call: TRBD1 (5 bases). V was cut by 5 bases and J by 6 bases, with 16 bases left in between. CDR1 and CDR2 (germline): MDHEN, SYDVKM. The CDR3 runs 14 residues. CDR3 amino acids: CASSPPGAFDGYTF. The CDR3 DNA reads as TGTGCCAGCAGTCCCCCCGGGGCGTTCGATGGCTACACCTTC.

This clonotype was picked up many times. The rearrangement joins TRBV20-1 to TRBJ2-3; D possibly corresponds to TRBD1 (5 bases). Germline V gene lookup returns CDR1 DFQATT and CDR2 SNEGSKA (reference sequence). With 3 bases removed from V and 2 bases from J, the gap between germline ends came to 18 bases. CDR3 length: 16 residues. The chain's CDR3 is CSASSPARGFTDTQYF. CDR3 DNA: TGCAGTGCTAGTAGTCCGGCTAGGGGTTTCACAGATACGCAGTATTTT.

V and J are TRBV18 and TRBJ2-1; no clear D gene. Trimming removed 4 bases from V and 2 bases from J, with 9 bases in between. The CDR3 has 14 amino acids. Per the germline V gene, CDR1 is KGHSH and CDR2 is LQKENI. CDR3 coding DNA: TGTGCCAGCTCACGACTCCAGGCCTACAATGAGCAGTTCTTC. Translated, it gives CASSRLQAYNEQFF.

As for this clonotype: A much larger clone is a single base away; this may be a read error. The J gene is TRBJ2-7, the V gene TRBV20-1; the D gene is possibly TRBD1 (6 bases). CDR1 is DFQATT and CDR2 is SNEGSKA in the germline V gene (reference sequence). The CDR3 has 12 residues. Deletions cut 6 bases from V and 6 bases from J, with 15 bases between. The CDR3 loop is CSAKTDRCEQYF. In nucleotides, the CDR3 is TGCAGTGCAAAGACGGACAGATGCGAGCAGTACTTC.

This clonotype was counted a few times. J is TRBJ2-1 and V is TRBV20-1; D uncertain. Trimming took 2 bases from V and 4 from J, leaving 15 bases between them. Germline CDR1 reads DFQATT; CDR2 reads SNEGSKA (reference sequence). The CDR3 length is 15 residues. The CDR3, as DNA: TGCAGTGCTAGACACCAATCAACTATTTACAATGAGCAGTTCTTC. Translated: CSARHQSTIYNEQFF.

Concerning this clonotype itself: One junction end disagrees with the germline gene, perhaps due to a read error. The genes are TRBV30 and TRBJ2-1; 9 bases fit TRBD1. Germline CDR1 and CDR2: GTSNPN and SVGIG (reference sequence). The CDR3 contains 16 residues. CDR3 protein: CAWTRGTGYDYNEQSF. Here the CDR3 DNA reads TGTGCCTGGACCCGCGGGACAGGGTATGATTACAATGAGCAGTCCTTC.

This clonotype has a handful of counts. Here the CDR3 reads CASSRGSGTHYEQYF. CDR3 bases: TGTGCCAGCAGTCGAGGCAGCGGGACCCACTACGAGCAGTACTTC. The V call is TRBV7-9, the J call TRBJ2-7; 7 positions agree with TRBD2. This CDR3 contains 15 residues. Losses at the gene ends were 6 bases for V and 3 bases for J; bases not matched to a gene: 11. Per the germline V gene, CDR1 is SEHNR and CDR2 is FQNEAQ (reference sequence).

This CDR3 is CASRGGAGSGNTIYF. The CDR3, as DNA: TGCGCCAGCAGGGGAGGGGCCGGCTCTGGAAACACCATATATTTT. The chain links TRBV5-1 to TRBJ1-3, with a possible D match to TRBD1 (5 bases). CDR3 length: 15 residues. V dropped 5 bases and J dropped 0 bases, with 12 bases sitting between them. The germline V gene encodes CDR1 SGHRS and CDR2 YFSETQ.

V usage is TRBV6-1 and J usage is TRBJ2-3; weak D call: TRBD2 (6 bases). Germline V gene data show CDR1 as MNHNS and CDR2 as SASEGT. This CDR3 comprises 13 residues. Trimming pared 8 bases from V and 0 bases from J, leaving 9 bases between. The CDR3 nucleotides read TGTGCCAGCGAGAGCGGGAGCACAGATACGCAGTATTTT. It translates to CASESGSTDTQYF.

The rearrangement uses TRBV5-1 and TRBJ2-5; 7 nucleotides line up with TRBD2. The CDR3 consists of 15 residues. In germline, CDR1 is SGHRS, CDR2 YFSETQ. Germline trimming cut 3 bases from V and 2 bases from J; bases unmatched to any gene: 7. The CDR3 sequence is CASSSPSGVQETQYF. The CDR3 region has the DNA TGCGCCAGCAGCTCCCCAAGCGGGGTTCAAGAGACCCAGTACTTC. The complete variable domain, with remaining parts taken from reference TRBV5-1 and TRBJ2-5, reads KAGVTQTPRYLIKTRGQQVTLSCSPISGHRSVSWYQQTPGQGLQFLFEYFSETQRNKGNFPGRFSGRQFSNSRSEMNVSTLELGDSALYLCASSSPSGVQETQYFGPGTRLLVL.